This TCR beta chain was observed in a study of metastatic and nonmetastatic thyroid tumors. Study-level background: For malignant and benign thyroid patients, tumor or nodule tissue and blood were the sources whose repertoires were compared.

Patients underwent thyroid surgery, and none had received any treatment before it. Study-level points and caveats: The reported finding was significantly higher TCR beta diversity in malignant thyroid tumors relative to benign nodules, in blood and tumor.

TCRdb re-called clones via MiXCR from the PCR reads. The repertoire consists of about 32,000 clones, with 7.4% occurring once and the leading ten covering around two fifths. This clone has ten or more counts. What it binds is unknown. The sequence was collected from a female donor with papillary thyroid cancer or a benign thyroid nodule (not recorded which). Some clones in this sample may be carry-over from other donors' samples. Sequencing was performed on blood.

CDR3 in amino acids: CASRREADTDTQYF. The CDR3 DNA sequence: TGTGCCAGCAGAAGGGAGGCAGACACAGATACGCAGTATTTT. The V and J genes are TRBV7-8 and TRBJ2-3, with a possible D match to TRBD2 (6 bases). The CDR3 sequence is 14 residues long. Trimming took 6 bases from V and 2 from J, leaving 12 bases between them. The germline gives CDR1 SGHVS, CDR2 FQNEAQ.